This passage covers 15 T cell receptor beta chains from one sample sequenced in a study of blood T cell repertoires in COVID-19. Profiled with immunoSEQ multiplex PCR; TCRdb holds only in-frame clones, not every one. The table lists 100,000 to 120,000 clones, approximately 85% of them singletons. The sample consisted of peripheral blood. The receptors were sampled from a human donor in a cohort sampled during active COVID-19.

The rearrangement links TRBV27 to TRBJ1-2; 8 bases are a match to TRBD1. The CDR3 runs 15 residues. J gave up 7 bases and V 5 bases, and 12 bases lay outside the gene matches. Germline V CDR1 and CDR2: MNHEY, SMNVEV (reference sequence). The CDR3 spells CASSPPGQGRIGYTF. The CDR3 coding sequence is TGTGCCAGCAGTCCGCCAGGACAGGGTAGGATTGGCTACACCTTC.

V gene TRBV6-1 combines with J gene TRBJ2-7; 9 bases line up with TRBD1. The length of the CDR3 is 14 residues. J was trimmed by 5 bases and V by 2 bases; bases with no gene match: 4. Germline assignment: CDR1 MNHNS and CDR2 SASEGT. CDR3 DNA: TGTGCCAGCAGTGAACCGGGGACAGGGAACGAGCAGTACTTC. Its protein product is CASSEPGTGNEQYF.

This chain joins TRBV29-1 and TRBJ1-3; D might be TRBD1 (5 bases). V lost 6 bases and J lost 0, with 12 bases in between. This CDR3 has 14 amino acids. Germline CDR1 and CDR2: SQVTM and ANQGSEA. The CDR3 sequence: CSVPLDSSGNTIYF. Written as DNA, the CDR3 is TGCAGCGTCCCCCTCGACAGCTCTGGAAACACCATATATTTT.

The chain employs TRBV5-1 and TRBJ2-5; 11 positions agree with TRBD1. V lost 0 bases, J lost 5 bases, and 0 bases stayed unmatched. Germline CDR1 is SGHRS and CDR2 is YFSETQ. This CDR3 region has 14 residues. CDR3 region: CASSLGDRGETQYF. The CDR3 nucleotides read TGCGCCAGCAGCTTGGGGGACAGGGGGGAGACCCAGTACTTC.

This clone was picked up one time. This chain's CDR3 is CASSYSSGQETQYF. For the CDR3, the DNA is TGTGCCAGCAGTTACTCATCCGGCCAAGAGACCCAGTACTTC. The chain joins TRBV6-2 or TRBV6-3 to TRBJ2-5; the D is unclear. This CDR3 has 14 amino acids. Germline CDR1 reads MNHEY; CDR2 reads SVGEGT. V gave up 0 bases and J gave up 1 base, with 6 bases separating them.

The chain recombines TRBV24-1 with TRBJ1-2; possible D gene TRBD1, 5 bases. Trimming stripped 3 bases from V and 2 bases from J, with 12 bases between. The CDR3 runs 15 residues. Germline V gene data show CDR1 as KGHDR and CDR2 as SFDVKD. The CDR3 reads CATSDVGQGNYGYTF. The CDR3 DNA reads as TGTGCCACCAGTGATGTCGGGCAGGGAAACTATGGCTACACCTTC.

This chain joins TRBV27 and TRBJ1-6; D uncertain. The CDR3 loop spans 15 amino acids. Trimming pared 6 bases from V and 0 bases from J, leaving 9 bases between. Per germline, CDR1 MNHEY and CDR2 SMNVEV (reference sequence). CDR3 amino acids: CASRFRNSYNSPLHF. As DNA, the CDR3 is TGTGCCAGCAGGTTCCGTAACTCCTATAATTCACCCCTCCACTTT.

The rearrangement uses TRBV3-1 (or the pseudogene TRBV3-2) and TRBJ2-5; D remains unclear. The germline V gene has CDR1 LGHDT and CDR2 YNNKEL (reference sequence). CDR3 length: 13 residues. The V end was cut by 3 bases, the J end by 3 bases, with 8 bases between. DNA of the CDR3: TGTGCCAGCAGCCAGGCGGATAAAGAGACCCAGTACTTC. The encoded protein is CASSQADKETQYF.

The chain carries TRBV2 and TRBJ2-2; no firm D call. Germline V gene lookup returns CDR1 SNHLY and CDR2 FYNNEI. V lost 0 bases and J lost 7, with 6 bases in between. The CDR3 runs to 13 residues. CDR3 protein: CASSEARFGELFF. The CDR3 DNA sequence: TGTGCCAGCAGTGAAGCGAGGTTCGGGGAGCTGTTTTTT.

The rearrangement links TRBV6-1 to TRBJ1-4, with a tentative D call TRBD1 (5 bases). Per germline, CDR1 MNHNS and CDR2 SASEGT. This CDR3 has 15 amino acids. Trimming took off 7 bases at V and 3 bases at J, with 15 bases between the two ends. This CDR3 is CASNSQGGANEKLFF. Written as DNA, the CDR3 is TGTGCCAGCAATTCCCAGGGCGGAGCTAATGAAAAACTGTTTTTT.

This chain joins TRBV14 and TRBJ2-5; 8 bases are a match to TRBD1. With V trimmed by 6 bases and J by 2 bases, 2 bases remained unmatched. CDR1 and CDR2 from the germline V gene are SGHDN and FVKESK. CDR3 length: 13 residues. CDR3 DNA sequence: TGTGCCAGCAGACGGACAGGGCAAGAGACCCAGTACTTC. Amino acids: CASRRTGQETQYF.

The J gene is TRBJ2-3, the V gene TRBV18; D might be TRBD2 (5 bases). The CDR3 totals 17 residues. The V end was cut by 4 bases, the J end by 4 bases, with 21 bases between. Germline V CDR1 and CDR2: KGHSH, LQKENI. CDR3 nucleotide sequence: TGTGCCAGCTCACAATACGACACACGGATCGGGGCAGATACGCAGTATTTT. Amino acids: CASSQYDTRIGADTQYF.

The V call is TRBV6-4, the J call TRBJ2-3; tentatively, D is TRBD2 (5 bases). The CDR3 has 14 residues. Trimming cost V 3 bases and J 0 bases, with 7 bases left between them. Germline-derived CDR1 and CDR2 are MRHNA and SNTAGT. CDR3 sequence: CASSEGGSTDTQYF. In nucleotides, the CDR3 is TGTGCCAGCAGTGAGGGCGGGAGCACAGATACGCAGTATTTT.

The chain joins TRBV5-5 to TRBJ1-2; TRBD1 is a possible D gene (6 bases). In germline, CDR1 is SGHKS, CDR2 YYEKEE (reference sequence). There are 15 residues in the CDR3. Trimming removed 0 bases from V and 3 bases from J, with 12 bases in between. For the CDR3, the DNA is TGTGCCAGCAGCTTGGTGACGGACAGCTACTATGGCTACACCTTC. Translated: CASSLVTDSYYGYTF. Using reference TRBV5-5 and TRBJ1-2 for the parts outside the CDR3, the full variable domain is DAGVTQSPTHLIKTRGQQVTLRCSPISGHKSVSWYQQVLGQGPQFIFQYYEKEERGRGNFPDRFSARQFPNYSSELNVNALLLGDSALYLCASSLVTDSYYGYTFGSGTRLTVV.

The rearrangement uses TRBV29-1 and TRBJ1-4; 8 nucleotides align to TRBD1. The length of the CDR3 is 13 residues. After removal of 6 bases from V and 5 bases from J, the junction contained 5 bases not matched to a gene. Germline V CDR1 and CDR2: SQVTM, ANQGSEA. The CDR3 DNA sequence: TGCAGCGTCCCAGGGGGCGGGAATGAAAAACTGTTTTTT. Amino acid sequence: CSVPGGGNEKLFF. Full variable domain (remainder filled in from reference TRBV29-1 and TRBJ1-4): SAVISQKPSRDICQRGTSLTIQCQVDSQVTMMFWYRQQPGQSLTLIATANQGSEATYESGFVIDKFPISRPNLTFSTLTVSNMSPEDSSIYLCSVPGGGNEKLFFGSGTQLSVL.